This TCR beta chain originates from a study of blood T cell repertoires in COVID-19. Some clones are missing from TCRdb's copy, which holds only in-frame ones; the method was immunoSEQ multiplex PCR. The sample shows more than 200,000 clones, around 85% of them seen only once. CDR3 length equals 16 residues. Germline V gene data show CDR1 as LNHDA and CDR2 as SQIVND (reference sequence). V was shortened by 8 bases and J by 0 bases, with 18 bases between the two germline ends. The sequenced material came from peripheral blood. This TCR was recovered from a woman aged 45-65 years with acute or convalescent COVID-19. J is TRBJ2-3 and V is TRBV19; possibly TRBD2 for D (6 bases). CDR3 sequence: CASQIGTQFSTDTQYF. The CDR3 coding sequence is TGTGCCAGTCAGATCGGGACTCAATTCAGCACAGATACGCAGTATTTT.